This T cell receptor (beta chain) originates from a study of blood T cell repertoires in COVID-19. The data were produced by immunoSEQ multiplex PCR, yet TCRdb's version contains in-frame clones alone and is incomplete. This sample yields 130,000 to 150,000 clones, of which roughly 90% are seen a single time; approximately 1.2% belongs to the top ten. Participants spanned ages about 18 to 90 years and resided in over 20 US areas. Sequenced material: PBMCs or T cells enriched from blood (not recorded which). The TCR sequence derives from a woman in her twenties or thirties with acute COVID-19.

In DNA, the CDR3 is TGTGCCAGCAGTTACGTTTCCCGGACAGGGGCCAATCAGCCCCAGCATTTT. Translating gives CASSYVSRTGANQPQHF. V usage is TRBV6-2 or TRBV6-3 and J usage is TRBJ1-5, with 9 nucleotides matching TRBD1. J was trimmed by 3 bases and V by 2 bases; bases with no gene match: 8. The CDR3 is 17 amino acids. The germline gives CDR1 MNHEY, CDR2 SVGEGT.